The 2 T cell receptor beta chains presented below share a single source sample, sequenced in a study of control samples from healthy donors and cancer patients. Clones were read by immunoSEQ multiplex PCR, and TCRdb kept only the in-frame ones, dropping some. The sample holds approximately 160,000 clones, approximately 94% seen once. Sequenced input: blood. All receptors come from a woman under 30 in good health.

This chain connects TRBV5-1 to TRBJ1-6; D ambiguous. Germline V CDR1 and CDR2: SGHRS, YFSETQ. CDR3 size: 14 residues. V was cut by 0 bases and J by 6 bases, with 7 bases left in between. The CDR3 nucleotides are TGCGCCAGCAGCTTGGCGGGATTTAATTCACCCCTCCACTTT. This codes for CASSLAGFNSPLHF. The full variable domain, rest sourced from reference TRBV5-1 and TRBJ1-6, is KAGVTQTPRYLIKTRGQQVTLSCSPISGHRSVSWYQQTPGQGLQFLFEYFSETQRNKGNFPGRFSGRQFSNSRSEMNVSTLELGDSALYLCASSLAGFNSPLHFGNGTRLTVT.

The chain is built from TRBV5-1 and TRBJ1-4; no definite D call. CDR1 is SGHRS, CDR2 YFSETQ, per germline. V lost 4 bases to trimming and J lost 2 bases, with 9 bases between them. This CDR3 spans 14 amino acids. CDR3 in amino acids: CASSIGSTNEKLFF. The CDR3 bases are TGCGCCAGCAGCATCGGGAGCACTAATGAAAAACTGTTTTTT.